This T cell receptor (beta chain) stems from a study of T cells in Graves' hyperthyroidism and ophthalmopathy. Study summary: Blood from the periphery was taken at initial diagnosis, before any treatment. General study results and limits: The blood repertoire included most of the expanded thyroid clonotypes above 0.001.

CDR3 length: 15 residues. In germline, CDR1 is SNHLY, CDR2 FYNNEI. Between the trimmed V and J ends, which lost 6 bases and 3 bases, there was a span of 12 bases. TCR beta CDR3 regions were amplified from RNA. Using the HTBI primer set, a first-round RT-PCR was run on the TCR CDR3. From the multiplex PCR reads, TCRdb called clonotypes with MiXCR, one entry per CDR3 protein. The sample consists of some 490,000 distinct CDR3 sequences, around a fifth of them appearing once. Researchers barred patients who had uncontrolled infection, other autoimmune disease, pregnancy or lactation. Notes on this clonotype: The antigen is unknown.

This receptor was taken from a woman aged 70-85 years with Graves' ophthalmopathy. This rearrangement joins TRBV2 to TRBJ1-6; D is possibly TRBD1 (5 bases). Sequencing was done on a sample of blood. In DNA, the CDR3 is TGTGCCAGCAGCAGGGACTCCTACTATAATTCACCCCTCCACTTT. Its translation is CASSRDSYYNSPLHF.